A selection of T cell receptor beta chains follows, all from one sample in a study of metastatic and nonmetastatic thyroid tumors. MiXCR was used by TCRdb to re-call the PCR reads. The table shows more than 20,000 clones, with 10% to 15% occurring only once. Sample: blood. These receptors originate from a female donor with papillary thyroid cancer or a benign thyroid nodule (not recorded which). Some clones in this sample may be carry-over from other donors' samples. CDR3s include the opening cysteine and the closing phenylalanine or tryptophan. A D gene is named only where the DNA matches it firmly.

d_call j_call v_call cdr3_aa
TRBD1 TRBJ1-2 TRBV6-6 CASSYSGQGDGYTF
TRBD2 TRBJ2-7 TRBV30 CAWSHEGAGGAEQYF
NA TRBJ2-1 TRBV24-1 CATRGAYNEQFF
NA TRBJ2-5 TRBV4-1 CASSQGVQETQYF
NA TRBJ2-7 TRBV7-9 CAIGDHLIHEQYF
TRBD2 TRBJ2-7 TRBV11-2 CASSSGGGMTAGSYEQYF
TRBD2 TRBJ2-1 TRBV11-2 CASRRTSGDEQFF
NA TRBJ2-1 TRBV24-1 CATSDLRNEQFF
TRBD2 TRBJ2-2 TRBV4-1 CASSQEAGLVNTGELFF
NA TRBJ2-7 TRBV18 CASSTTTSSYEQYF
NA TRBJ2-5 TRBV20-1 CSARWWGQETKYF
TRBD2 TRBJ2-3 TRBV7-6 CASSLEFGGSSGRGDTQYF
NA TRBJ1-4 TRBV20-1 CSGQDRVNEKLFF
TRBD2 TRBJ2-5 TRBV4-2 CASSQEGLPQETQYF
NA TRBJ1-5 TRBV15 CATSPGTEHQPQHF
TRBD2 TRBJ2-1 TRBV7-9 CASSSPQRLAVYNEQFF
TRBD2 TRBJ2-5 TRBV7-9 CASSSSGGPRETQYF
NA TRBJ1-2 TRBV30 CAWRQSYGYTF
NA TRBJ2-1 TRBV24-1 CATSDSDYNEQFF
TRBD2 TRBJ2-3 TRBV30 CASTAWAGGPNTQYF
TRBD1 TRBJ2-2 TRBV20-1 CSARTGVGGELFF
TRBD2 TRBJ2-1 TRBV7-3 CASSPSRLAGEEQFF
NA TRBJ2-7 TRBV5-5 CASSPNSGYEQYF
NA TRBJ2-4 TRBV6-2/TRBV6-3 CASRDHPNIQYF
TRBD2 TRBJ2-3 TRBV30 CAWSVWAGAGTDTQYF
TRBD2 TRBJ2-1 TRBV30 CAWSEREGPFYNEQFF